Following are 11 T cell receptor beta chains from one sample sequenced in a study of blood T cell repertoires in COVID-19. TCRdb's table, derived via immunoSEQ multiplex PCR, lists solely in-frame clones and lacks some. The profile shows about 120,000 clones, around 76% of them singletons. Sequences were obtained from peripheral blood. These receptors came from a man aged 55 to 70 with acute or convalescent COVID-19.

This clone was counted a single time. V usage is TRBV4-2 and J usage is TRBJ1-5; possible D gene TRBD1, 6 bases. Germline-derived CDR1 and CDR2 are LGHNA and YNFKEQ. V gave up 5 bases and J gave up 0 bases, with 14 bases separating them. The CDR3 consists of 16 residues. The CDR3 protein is CASSVQQGYSNQPQHF. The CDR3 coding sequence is TGTGCCAGCAGCGTTCAACAGGGCTATAGCAATCAGCCCCAGCATTTT.

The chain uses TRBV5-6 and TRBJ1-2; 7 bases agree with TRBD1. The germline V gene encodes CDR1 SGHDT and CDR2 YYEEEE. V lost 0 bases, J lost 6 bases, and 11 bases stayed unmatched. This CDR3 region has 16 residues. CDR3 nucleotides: TGTGCCAGCAGCTTGGAGCGGCAACAGGGGAGAAATGGCTACACCTTC. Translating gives CASSLERQQGRNGYTF.

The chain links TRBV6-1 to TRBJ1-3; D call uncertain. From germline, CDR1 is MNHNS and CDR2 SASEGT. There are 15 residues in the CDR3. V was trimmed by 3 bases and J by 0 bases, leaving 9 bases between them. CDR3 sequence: CASSEYSLSGNTIYF. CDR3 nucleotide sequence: TGTGCCAGCAGTGAGTACAGTCTCTCTGGAAACACCATATATTTT.

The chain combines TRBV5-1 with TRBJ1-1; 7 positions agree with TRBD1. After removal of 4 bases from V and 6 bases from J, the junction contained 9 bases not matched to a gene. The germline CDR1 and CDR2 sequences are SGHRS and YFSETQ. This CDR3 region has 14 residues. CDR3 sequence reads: CASSGGTVQSEAFF. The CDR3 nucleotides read TGCGCCAGCAGCGGGGGGACAGTCCAGTCTGAAGCTTTCTTT.

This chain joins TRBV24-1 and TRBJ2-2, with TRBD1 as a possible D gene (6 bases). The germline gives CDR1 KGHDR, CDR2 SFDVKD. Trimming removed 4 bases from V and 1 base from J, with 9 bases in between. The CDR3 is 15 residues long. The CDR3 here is CATSDVRGNTGELFF. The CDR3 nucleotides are TGTGCCACCAGTGACGTCAGGGGGAACACCGGGGAGCTGTTTTTT.

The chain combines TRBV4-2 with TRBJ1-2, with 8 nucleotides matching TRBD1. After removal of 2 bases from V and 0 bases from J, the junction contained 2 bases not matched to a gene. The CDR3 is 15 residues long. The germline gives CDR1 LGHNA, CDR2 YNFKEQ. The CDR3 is CASSQPGGSNYGYTF. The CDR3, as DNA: TGTGCCAGCAGCCAACCAGGGGGCTCTAACTATGGCTACACCTTC.

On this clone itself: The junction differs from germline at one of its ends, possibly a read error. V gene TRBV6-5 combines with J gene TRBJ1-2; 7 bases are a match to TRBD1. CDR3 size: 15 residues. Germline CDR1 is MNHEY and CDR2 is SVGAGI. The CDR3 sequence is CASSDSTLTGQGYTF. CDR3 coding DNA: TGTGCCAGCAGTGACTCGACCCTGACAGGGCAAGGCTACACCTTC.

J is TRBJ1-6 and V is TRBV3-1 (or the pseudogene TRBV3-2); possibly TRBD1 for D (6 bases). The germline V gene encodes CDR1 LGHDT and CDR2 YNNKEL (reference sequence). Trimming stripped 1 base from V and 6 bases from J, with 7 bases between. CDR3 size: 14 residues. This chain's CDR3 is CASSQVQGNSPLHF. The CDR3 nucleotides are TGTGCCAGCAGCCAAGTACAGGGTAATTCACCCCTCCACTTT.

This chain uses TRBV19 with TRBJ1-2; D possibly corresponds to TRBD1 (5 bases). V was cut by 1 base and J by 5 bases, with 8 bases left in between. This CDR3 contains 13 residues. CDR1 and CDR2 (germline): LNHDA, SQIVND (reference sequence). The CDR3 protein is CASSIAGGYGYTF. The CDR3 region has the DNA TGTGCCAGTAGTATAGCCGGGGGATATGGCTACACCTTC.

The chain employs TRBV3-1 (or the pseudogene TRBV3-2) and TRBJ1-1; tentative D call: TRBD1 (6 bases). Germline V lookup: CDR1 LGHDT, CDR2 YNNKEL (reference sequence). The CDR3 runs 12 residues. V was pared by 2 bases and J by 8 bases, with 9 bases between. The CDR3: CASSQLTGEAFF. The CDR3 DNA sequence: TGTGCCAGCAGCCAATTAACAGGGGAAGCTTTCTTT.

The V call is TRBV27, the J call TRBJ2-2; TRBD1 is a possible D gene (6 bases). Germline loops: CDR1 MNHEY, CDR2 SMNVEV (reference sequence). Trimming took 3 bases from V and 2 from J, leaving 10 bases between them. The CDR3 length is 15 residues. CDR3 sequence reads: CASSFGTQNTGELFF. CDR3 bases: TGTGCCAGCAGTTTCGGGACACAAAACACCGGGGAGCTGTTTTTT.